The present T cell receptor (beta chain) was sequenced within a study of cytomegalovirus exposure and HLA in healthy donors. Study outcomes and limitations: Some TCR beta chains (164 of them) were listed as cytomegalovirus-associated.

Primers included in the PCR were 60 Vbeta and 13 Jbeta primers. TCRdb's copy holds only in-frame clones and misses some; the assay was immunoSEQ multiplex PCR. The table records around 280,000 clones, roughly 90% of them present only once. This clone was seen only once. Its specificity is not known. The CDR3 contains 15 residues. Looked up from germline, CDR1 is MGHRA and CDR2 is YSYEKL. Trimming took 10 bases from V and 0 from J; bases not matched to a gene: 10. The chain is built from TRBV4-1 and TRBJ1-1, with 8 bases identical to TRBD1. Sample: PBMCs. The receptor was isolated from a woman between 18 and 29 years old in good health and CMV-seronegative. CDR3 protein: CATTRQGSVNTEAFF. The CDR3 region has the DNA TGCGCCACTACCCGACAGGGGTCCGTGAACACTGAAGCTTTCTTT.